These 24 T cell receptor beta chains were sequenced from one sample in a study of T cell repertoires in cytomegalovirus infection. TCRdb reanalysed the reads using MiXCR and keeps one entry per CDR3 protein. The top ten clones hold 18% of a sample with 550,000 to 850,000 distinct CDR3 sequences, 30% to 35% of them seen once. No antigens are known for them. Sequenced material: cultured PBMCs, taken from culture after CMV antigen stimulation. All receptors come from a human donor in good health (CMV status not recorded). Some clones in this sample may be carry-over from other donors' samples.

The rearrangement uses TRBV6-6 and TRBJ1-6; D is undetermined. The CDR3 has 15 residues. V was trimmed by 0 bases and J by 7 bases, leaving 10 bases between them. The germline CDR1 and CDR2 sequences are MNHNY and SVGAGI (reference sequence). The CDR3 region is CASSYSPWENSPLHF. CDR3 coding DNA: TGTGCCAGCAGTTACTCACCCTGGGAAAATTCACCCCTCCACTTT.

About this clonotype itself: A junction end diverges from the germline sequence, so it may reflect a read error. CDR3: CASSPGVKTEAFF. The CDR3 DNA sequence: TGTGCCAGCTCACCAGGGGTGAAAACTGAAGCTTTCTTT. The chain has TRBV18 and TRBJ1-1; D call uncertain. The germline gives CDR1 KGHSH, CDR2 LQKENI. This CDR3 comprises 13 residues.

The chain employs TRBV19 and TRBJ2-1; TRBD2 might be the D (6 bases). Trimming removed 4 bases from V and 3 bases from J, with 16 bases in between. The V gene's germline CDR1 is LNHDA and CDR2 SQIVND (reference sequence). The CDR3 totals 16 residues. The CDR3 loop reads CASSTMSAGYYNEQFF. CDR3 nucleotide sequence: TGTGCCAGTAGTACCATGTCGGCGGGATACTACAATGAGCAGTTCTTC.

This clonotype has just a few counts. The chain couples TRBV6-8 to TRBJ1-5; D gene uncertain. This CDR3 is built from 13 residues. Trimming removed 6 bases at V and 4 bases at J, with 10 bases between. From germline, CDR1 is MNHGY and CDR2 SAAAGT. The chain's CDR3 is CASSRTKNQPQHF. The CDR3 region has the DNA TGTGCCAGCAGCAGAACTAAAAATCAGCCCCAGCATTTT.

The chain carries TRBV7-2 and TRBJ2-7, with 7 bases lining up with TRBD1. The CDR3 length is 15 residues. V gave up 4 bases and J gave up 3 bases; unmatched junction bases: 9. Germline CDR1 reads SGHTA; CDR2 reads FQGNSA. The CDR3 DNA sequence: TGTGCCAGCAGCTCGCAGCGACAGGGTGGCTACGAGCAGTACTTC. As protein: CASSSQRQGGYEQYF.

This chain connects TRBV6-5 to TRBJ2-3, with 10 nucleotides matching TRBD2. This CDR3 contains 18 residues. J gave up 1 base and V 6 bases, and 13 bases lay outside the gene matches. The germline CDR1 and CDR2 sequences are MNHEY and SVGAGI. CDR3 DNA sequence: TGTGCCAGCAGCCCCAACACCTACAGCGGGGGGGGCACAGATACGCAGTATTTT. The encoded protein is CASSPNTYSGGGTDTQYF.

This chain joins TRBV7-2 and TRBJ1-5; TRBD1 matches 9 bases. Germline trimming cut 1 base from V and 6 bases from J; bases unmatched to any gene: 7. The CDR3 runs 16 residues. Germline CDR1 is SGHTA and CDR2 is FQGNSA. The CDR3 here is CASSLDVGQGRQPQHF. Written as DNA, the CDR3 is TGTGCCAGCAGCTTAGATGTGGGACAGGGACGTCAGCCCCAGCATTTT.

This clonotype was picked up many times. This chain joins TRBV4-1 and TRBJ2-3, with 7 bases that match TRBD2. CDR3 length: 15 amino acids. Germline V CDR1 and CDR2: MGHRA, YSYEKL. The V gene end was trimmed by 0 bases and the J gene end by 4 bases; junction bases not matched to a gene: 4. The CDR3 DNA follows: TGCGCCAGCAGCCAAGATTCTAGCGGATCAGATACGCAGTATTTT. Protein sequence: CASSQDSSGSDTQYF.

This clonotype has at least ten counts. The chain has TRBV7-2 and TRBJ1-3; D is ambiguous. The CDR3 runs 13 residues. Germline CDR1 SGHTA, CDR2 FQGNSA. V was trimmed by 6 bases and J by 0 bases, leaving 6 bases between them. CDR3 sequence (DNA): TGTGCCAGCAGGGCCCCCTCTGGAAACACCATATATTTT. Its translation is CASRAPSGNTIYF.

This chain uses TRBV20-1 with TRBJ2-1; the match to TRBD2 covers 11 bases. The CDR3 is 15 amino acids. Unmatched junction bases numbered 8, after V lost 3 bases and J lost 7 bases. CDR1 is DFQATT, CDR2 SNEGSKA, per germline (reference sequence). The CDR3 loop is CSASGWLAGGNEQFF. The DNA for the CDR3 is TGCAGTGCTAGTGGCTGGCTAGCGGGAGGTAATGAGCAGTTCTTC.

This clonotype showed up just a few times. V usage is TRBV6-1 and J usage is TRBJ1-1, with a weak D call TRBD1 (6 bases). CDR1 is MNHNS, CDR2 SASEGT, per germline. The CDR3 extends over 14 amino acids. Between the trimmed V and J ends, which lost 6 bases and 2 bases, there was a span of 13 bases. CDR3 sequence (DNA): TGTGCCAGCAGGAGAGGGGGGACCAACACTGAAGCTTTCTTT. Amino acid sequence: CASRRGGTNTEAFF.

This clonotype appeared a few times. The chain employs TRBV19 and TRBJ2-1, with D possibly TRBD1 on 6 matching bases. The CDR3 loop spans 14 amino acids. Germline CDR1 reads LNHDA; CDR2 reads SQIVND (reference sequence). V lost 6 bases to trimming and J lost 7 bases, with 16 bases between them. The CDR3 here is CASRNPGAVNEQFF. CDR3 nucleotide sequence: TGTGCCAGTAGGAACCCAGGGGCAGTAAATGAGCAGTTCTTC.

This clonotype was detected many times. The CDR3 DNA follows: TGTGCCAGCAGCTTAAGTAGCGGGGGGACCTACGAGCAGTACTTC. Residues: CASSLSSGGTYEQYF. J is TRBJ2-7 and V is TRBV7-2, with TRBD2 matching over 10 bases. The germline gives CDR1 SGHTA, CDR2 FQGNSA. Trimming at V came to 2 bases and at J to 2 bases, leaving 3 bases not matched to a gene. CDR3 size: 15 residues.

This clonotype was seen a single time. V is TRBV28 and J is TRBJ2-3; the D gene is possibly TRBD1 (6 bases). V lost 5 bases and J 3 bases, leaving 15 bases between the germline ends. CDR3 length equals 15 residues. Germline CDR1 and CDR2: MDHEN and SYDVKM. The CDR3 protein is CASSGVRDNTDTQYF. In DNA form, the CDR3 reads TGTGCCAGCAGTGGGGTCCGGGACAATACAGATACGCAGTATTTT.

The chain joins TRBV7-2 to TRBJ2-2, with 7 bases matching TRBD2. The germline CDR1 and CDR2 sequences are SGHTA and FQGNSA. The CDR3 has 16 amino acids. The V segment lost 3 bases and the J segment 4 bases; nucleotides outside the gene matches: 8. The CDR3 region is CASSFRRGGSTGELFF. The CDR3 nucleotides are TGTGCCAGCAGCTTCCGGCGCGGGGGATCCACCGGGGAGCTGTTTTTT.

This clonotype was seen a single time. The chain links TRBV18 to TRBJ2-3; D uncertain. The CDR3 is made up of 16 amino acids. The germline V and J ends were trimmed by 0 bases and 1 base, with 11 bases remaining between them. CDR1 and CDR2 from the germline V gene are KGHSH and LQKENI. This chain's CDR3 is CASSPPSAGGTDTQYF. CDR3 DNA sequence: TGTGCCAGCTCACCACCATCCGCTGGGGGCACAGATACGCAGTATTTT.

The CDR3 is CASSTDSSSYEQYF. The CDR3 bases are TGTGCCAGCAGCACGGACTCCAGCTCCTACGAGCAGTACTTC. The V gene is TRBV3-1, the J gene TRBJ2-7; a weak D match, TRBD2 (5 bases). The CDR3 is made up of 14 amino acids. Germline CDR1 is LGHDT and CDR2 is YNNKEL (reference sequence). Trimming removed 5 bases at V and 0 bases at J, with 11 bases between.

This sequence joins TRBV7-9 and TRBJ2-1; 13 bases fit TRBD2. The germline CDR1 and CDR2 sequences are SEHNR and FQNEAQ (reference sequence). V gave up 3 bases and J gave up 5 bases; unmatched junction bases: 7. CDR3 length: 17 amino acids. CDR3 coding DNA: TGTGCCAGCAGCTTGCCGACTAGCGGGGGGACCCACAATGAGCAGTTCTTC. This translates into CASSLPTSGGTHNEQFF.

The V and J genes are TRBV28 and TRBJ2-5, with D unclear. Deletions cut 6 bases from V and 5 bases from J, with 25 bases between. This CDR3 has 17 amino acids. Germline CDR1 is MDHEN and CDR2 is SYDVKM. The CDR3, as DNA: TGTGCCAGCAGCCTTATCTTGGGCAGCGACACTGGGGAGACCCAGTACTTC. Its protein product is CASSLILGSDTGETQYF.

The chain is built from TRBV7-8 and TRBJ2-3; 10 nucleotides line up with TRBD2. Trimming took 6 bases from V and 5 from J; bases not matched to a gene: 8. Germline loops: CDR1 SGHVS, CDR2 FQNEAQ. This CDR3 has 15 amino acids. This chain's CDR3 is CASSKRGGLIDTQYF. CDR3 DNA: TGTGCCAGCAGTAAGCGGGGGGGCCTTATAGATACGCAGTATTTT.

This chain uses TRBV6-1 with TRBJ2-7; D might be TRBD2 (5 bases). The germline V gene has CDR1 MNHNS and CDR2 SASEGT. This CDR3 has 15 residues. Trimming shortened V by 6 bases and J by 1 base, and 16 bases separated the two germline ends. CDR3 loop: CASSPLGAISYEQYF. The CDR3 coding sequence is TGTGCCAGCAGCCCCCTGGGAGCCATATCCTACGAGCAGTACTTC.

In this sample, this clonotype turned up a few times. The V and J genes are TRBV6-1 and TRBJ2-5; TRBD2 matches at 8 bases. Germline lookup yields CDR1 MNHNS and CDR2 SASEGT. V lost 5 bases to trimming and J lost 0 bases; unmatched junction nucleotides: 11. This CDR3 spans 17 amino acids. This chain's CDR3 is CASSYGRGADYQETQYF. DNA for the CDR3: TGTGCCAGCAGTTATGGGCGGGGGGCCGATTACCAAGAGACCCAGTACTTC.

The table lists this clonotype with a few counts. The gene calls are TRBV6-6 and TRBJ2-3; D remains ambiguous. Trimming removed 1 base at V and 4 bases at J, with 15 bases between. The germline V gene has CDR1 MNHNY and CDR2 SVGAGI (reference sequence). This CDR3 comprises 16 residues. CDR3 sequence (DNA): TGTGCCAGCAGTTACTGGCCTCCGGCCCGGGCAGATACGCAGTATTTT. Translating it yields CASSYWPPARADTQYF.

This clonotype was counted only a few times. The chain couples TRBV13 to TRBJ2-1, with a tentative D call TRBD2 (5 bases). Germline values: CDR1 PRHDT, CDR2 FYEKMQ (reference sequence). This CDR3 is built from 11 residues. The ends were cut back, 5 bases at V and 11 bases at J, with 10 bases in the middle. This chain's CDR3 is CASSKPGKQFF. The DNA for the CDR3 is TGTGCCAGCAGCAAGCCCGGGAAGCAGTTCTTC.